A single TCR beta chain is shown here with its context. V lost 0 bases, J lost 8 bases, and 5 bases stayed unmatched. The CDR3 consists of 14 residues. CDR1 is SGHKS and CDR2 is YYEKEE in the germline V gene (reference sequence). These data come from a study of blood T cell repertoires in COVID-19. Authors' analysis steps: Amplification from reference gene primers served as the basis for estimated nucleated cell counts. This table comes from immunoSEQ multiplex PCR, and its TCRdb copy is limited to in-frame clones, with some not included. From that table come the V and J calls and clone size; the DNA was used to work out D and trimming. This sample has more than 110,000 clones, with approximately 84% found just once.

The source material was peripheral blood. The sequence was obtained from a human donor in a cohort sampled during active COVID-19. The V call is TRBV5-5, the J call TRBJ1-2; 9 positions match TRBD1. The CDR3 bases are TGTGCCAGCAGCTTGGTTGGGACAGGGAAAGGCTACACCTTC. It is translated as CASSLVGTGKGYTF.